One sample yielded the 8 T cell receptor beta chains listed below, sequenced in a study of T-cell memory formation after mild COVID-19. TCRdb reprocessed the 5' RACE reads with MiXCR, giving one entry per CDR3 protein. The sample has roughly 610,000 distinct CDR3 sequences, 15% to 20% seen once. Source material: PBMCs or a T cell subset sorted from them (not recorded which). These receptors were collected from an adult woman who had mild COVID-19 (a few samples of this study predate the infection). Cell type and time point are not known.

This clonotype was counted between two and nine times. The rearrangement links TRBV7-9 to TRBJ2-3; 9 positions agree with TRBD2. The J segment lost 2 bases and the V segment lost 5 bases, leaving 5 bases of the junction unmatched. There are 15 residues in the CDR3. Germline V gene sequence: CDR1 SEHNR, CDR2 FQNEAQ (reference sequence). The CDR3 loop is CASSMTSGNTDTQYF. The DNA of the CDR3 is TGTGCCAGCAGCATGACTAGCGGAAACACAGATACGCAGTATTTT.

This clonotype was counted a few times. In DNA, the CDR3 is TGTGCCAGCAGGGGACAGGGGGATTCGGGCTACACCTTC. Translation: CASRGQGDSGYTF. The chain employs TRBV6-5 and TRBJ1-2; 11 positions agree with TRBD1. Germline-derived CDR1 and CDR2 are MNHEY and SVGAGI. The CDR3 runs to 13 residues. Unmatched junction bases numbered 5, after V lost 6 bases and J lost 8 bases.

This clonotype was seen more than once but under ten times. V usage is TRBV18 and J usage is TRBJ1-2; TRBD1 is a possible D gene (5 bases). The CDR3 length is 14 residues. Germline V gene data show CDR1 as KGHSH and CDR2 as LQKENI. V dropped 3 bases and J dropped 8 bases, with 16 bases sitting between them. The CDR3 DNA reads TGTGCCAGCTCACCGTTACCCGGGACGGCGGGCTACACCTTC. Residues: CASSPLPGTAGYTF. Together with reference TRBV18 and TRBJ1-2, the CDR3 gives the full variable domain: NAGVMQNPRHLVRRRGQEARLRCSPMKGHSHVYWYRQLPEEGLKFMVYLQKENIIDESGMPKERFSAEFPKEGPSILRIQQVVRGDSAAYFCASSPLPGTAGYTFGSGTRLTVV.

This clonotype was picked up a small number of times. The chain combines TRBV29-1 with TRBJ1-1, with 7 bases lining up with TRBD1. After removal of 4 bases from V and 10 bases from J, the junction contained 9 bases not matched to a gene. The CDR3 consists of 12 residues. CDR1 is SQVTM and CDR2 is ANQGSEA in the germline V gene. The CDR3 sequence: CSVGQGGVGAFF. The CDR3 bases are TGCAGCGTTGGACAGGGAGGGGTCGGAGCTTTCTTT.

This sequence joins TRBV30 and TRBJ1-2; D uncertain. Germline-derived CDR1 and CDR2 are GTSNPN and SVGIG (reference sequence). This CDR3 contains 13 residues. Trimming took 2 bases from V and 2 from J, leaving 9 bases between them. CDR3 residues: CAWSRLGNYGYTF. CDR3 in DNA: TGTGCCTGGAGTAGACTAGGCAACTATGGCTACACCTTC.

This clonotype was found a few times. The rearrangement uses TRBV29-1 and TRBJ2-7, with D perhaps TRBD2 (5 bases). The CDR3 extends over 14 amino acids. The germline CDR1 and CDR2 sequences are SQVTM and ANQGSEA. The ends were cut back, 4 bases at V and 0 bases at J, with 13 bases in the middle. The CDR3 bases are TGCAGCGTTGTATGGAGGTCGAGCTCCTACGAGCAGTACTTC. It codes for CSVVWRSSSYEQYF.

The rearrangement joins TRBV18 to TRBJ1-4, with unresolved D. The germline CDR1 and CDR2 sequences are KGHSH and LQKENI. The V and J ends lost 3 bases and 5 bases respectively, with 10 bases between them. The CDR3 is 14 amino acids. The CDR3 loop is CASSPDLSNEKLFF. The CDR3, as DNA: TGTGCCAGCTCACCGGACCTTTCCAATGAAAAACTGTTTTTT.

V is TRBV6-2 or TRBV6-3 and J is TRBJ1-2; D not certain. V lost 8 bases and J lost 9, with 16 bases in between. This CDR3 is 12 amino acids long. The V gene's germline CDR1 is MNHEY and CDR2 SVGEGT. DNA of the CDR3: TGTGCCAGCGTACAGAATGGGATGCGCTACACCTTC. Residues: CASVQNGMRYTF.